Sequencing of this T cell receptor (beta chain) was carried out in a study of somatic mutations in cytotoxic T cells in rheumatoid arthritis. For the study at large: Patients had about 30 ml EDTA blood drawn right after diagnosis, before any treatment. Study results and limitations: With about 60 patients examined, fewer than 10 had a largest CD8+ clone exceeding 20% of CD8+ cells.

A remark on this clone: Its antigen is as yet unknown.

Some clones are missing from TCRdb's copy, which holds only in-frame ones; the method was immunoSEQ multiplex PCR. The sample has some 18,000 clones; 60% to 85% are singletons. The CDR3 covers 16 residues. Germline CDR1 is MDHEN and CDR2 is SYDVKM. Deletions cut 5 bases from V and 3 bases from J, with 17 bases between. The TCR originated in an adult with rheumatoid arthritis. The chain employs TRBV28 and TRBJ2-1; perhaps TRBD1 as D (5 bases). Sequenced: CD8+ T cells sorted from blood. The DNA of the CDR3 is TGTGCCAGCAGTCAACCTCAGGGCGCCGACTACAATGAGCAGTTCTTC. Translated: CASSQPQGADYNEQFF.